This T cell receptor beta chain is from a study of metastatic and nonmetastatic thyroid tumors. Study as a whole: Peripheral blood and tumor or nodule samples from malignant and benign thyroid patients were compared. Points from the study as a whole: Reported TCR beta diversity, measured in blood and tumor, was significantly higher for malignant thyroid tumors than for benign nodules.

Germline V gene lookup returns CDR1 LGHNA and CDR2 YSLEER. The CDR3 covers 17 residues. Authors' data handling: For papillary thyroid cancer, a distant-metastasis classifier was constructed from CDR3 differences observed across clinicopathological groups. TCRdb re-clonotyped the PCR reads via MiXCR. V and J calls and clone size were set by TCRdb, not the authors. The repertoire has roughly 93,000 clones, about 13% of them found once; the top ten carry roughly 10%. All patients reached thyroid surgery having received no treatment beforehand. At least ten counts were recorded for this clone. Its antigen is currently unknown. Just one base apart from a much larger clone, this may be a read error.

The V gene is TRBV4-3, the J gene TRBJ2-2, with D possibly matching TRBD2 (6 bases). This TCR derives from a female donor with papillary thyroid cancer or a benign thyroid nodule (not recorded which). Some clones in this sample may be carry-over from other donors' samples. The sequencing input was blood. The CDR3 bases are TGCGTCAGCAGCCAAGATCCGCTAGCGTTGAACACCGGGGAGCTGTTTTTT. Translated: CVSSQDPLALNTGELFF.